This T cell receptor (beta chain) was documented in a study of spatial heterogeneity in lung cancer. Background on the study: Sequences of the beta chain were consistently detected in greater numbers than alpha-chain sequences.

Time point defined: sample taken at primary tumor resection. Unsorted whole RNA of tumor, nontumor lung or frozen PBMC was sequenced. Germline V gene sequence: CDR1 DFQATT, CDR2 SNEGSKA (reference sequence). CDR3 length: 12 residues. V was clipped by 5 bases and J by 1 base, with 8 bases between them. One entry per CDR3 protein results from TCRdb running MiXCR on the 5' RACE reads. The table includes under 100,000 distinct CDR3 sequences, 7.5% to 10% detected once. This clonotype was sampled from a male donor with early-stage non-small cell lung cancer. Sample: PBMCs, taken at surgery. The chain uses TRBV20-1 and TRBJ2-5; D is unresolved. The CDR3 sequence: CSAPPSQETQYF. The CDR3 bases are TGCAGTGCTCCCCCTTCCCAAGAGACCCAGTACTTC.